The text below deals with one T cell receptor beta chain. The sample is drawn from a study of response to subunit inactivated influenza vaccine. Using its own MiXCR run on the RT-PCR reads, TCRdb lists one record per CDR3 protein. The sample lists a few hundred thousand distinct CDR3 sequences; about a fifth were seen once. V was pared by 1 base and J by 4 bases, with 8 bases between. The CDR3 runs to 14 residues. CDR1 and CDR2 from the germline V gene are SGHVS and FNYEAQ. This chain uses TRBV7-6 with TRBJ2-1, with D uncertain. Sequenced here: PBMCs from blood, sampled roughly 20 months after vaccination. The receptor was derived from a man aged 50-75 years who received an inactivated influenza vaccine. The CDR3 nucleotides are TGTGCCAGCAGCTTAGATGGGGATTACAATGAGCAGTTCTTC. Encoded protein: CASSLDGDYNEQFF.